The TCR beta chain described here comes from a study of cytomegalovirus exposure and HLA in healthy donors. General study results and limits: Sequencing likely generated an artifact that appeared as a cluster of highly shared sequence variants.

The PCR employed 60 Vbeta primers together with 13 Jbeta primers. Produced via immunoSEQ multiplex PCR; TCRdb's table is partial and in-frame only. The sample's table shows under 95,000 clones. On this clone: Its antigen is as yet unknown.

Germline-derived CDR1 and CDR2 are SGHNT and YENEEA. The CDR3 has 14 amino acids. V was pared by 5 bases and J by 2 bases, with 13 bases between. This chain uses TRBV11-3 with TRBJ2-7; TRBD1 might be the D (6 bases). Sequences were obtained from PBMCs. The receptor comes from a man in his late teens or twenties in good health and CMV-seropositive. The DNA of the CDR3 is TGTGCCAGCAGCCCGAGCGCAGGGGCCTACGAGCAGTACTTC. This codes for CASSPSAGAYEQYF.